One sample yielded the 27 T cell receptor beta chains listed below, sequenced in a study of CD8 T cells in Susac syndrome. cDNA came from roughly 0.53 to 1 ug RNA primed by random hexamers. TCRdb reprocessed the immunoSEQ multiplex PCR reads with MiXCR, giving one entry per CDR3 protein. The data hold more than 150,000 distinct CDR3 sequences, with 92% observed a single time. The sample comprised CD4+ T cells from PBMCs. Receptor source: a human donor in good health.

The chain has TRBV5-1 and TRBJ2-1; D is undetermined. The CDR3 extends over 14 amino acids. Trimming shortened V by 0 bases and J by 6 bases, and 10 bases separated the two germline ends. The germline V gene encodes CDR1 SGHRS and CDR2 YFSETQ. The CDR3, as DNA: TGCGCCAGCAGCTTGGGAGGCCAGCCCAATGAGCAGTTCTTC. This gives the protein CASSLGGQPNEQFF.

The chain combines TRBV5-6 with TRBJ2-5; 10 positions match TRBD2. V trimming: 4 bases; J trimming: 5 bases; junction bases outside the gene matches: 8. The CDR3 covers 15 residues. CDR1 is SGHDT, CDR2 YYEEEE, per germline. The CDR3 spells CASSPPGLAKETQYF. Here the CDR3 DNA reads TGTGCCAGCAGCCCCCCGGGACTAGCGAAGGAGACCCAGTACTTC.

This rearrangement joins TRBV3-1 to TRBJ1-5; 8 nucleotides match TRBD1. From germline, CDR1 is LGHDT and CDR2 YNNKEL (reference sequence). CDR3 length: 15 amino acids. Unmatched junction bases numbered 8, after V lost 6 bases and J lost 4 bases. CDR3 nucleotide sequence: TGTGCCAGCAGTTCGGACAGGGAGAAGAATCAGCCCCAGCATTTT. Amino acids: CASSSDREKNQPQHF. Complete variable domain (other parts from reference TRBV3-1 and TRBJ1-5): DTAVSQTPKYLVTQMGNDKSIKCEQNLGHDTMYWYKQDSKKFLKIMFSYNNKELIINETVPNRFSPKSPDKAHLNLHINSLELGDSAVYFCASSSDREKNQPQHFGDGTRLSIL.

The CDR3 loop is CSARSGGPGELFF. In nucleotides, the CDR3 is TGCAGTGCTCGTAGCGGGGGGCCCGGGGAGCTGTTTTTT. The rearrangement joins TRBV20-1 to TRBJ2-2; 10 bases line up with TRBD2. The ends lost 5 bases at V and 6 bases at J; junction bases unmatched: 3. This CDR3 is built from 13 residues. The germline V gene has CDR1 DFQATT and CDR2 SNEGSKA (reference sequence).

This chain joins TRBV4-1 and TRBJ2-7; the D gene is possibly TRBD2 (6 bases). CDR3 length equals 13 residues. CDR1 and CDR2 (germline): MGHRA, YSYEKL. V was pared by 1 base and J by 6 bases, with 10 bases between. CDR3 amino acids: CASSQGGGVEQYF. CDR3 nucleotide sequence: TGCGCCAGCAGCCAAGGGGGCGGGGTCGAGCAGTACTTC.

The chain has TRBV2 and TRBJ2-2, with unresolved D. Between the trimmed V and J ends, which lost 1 base and 6 bases, there was a span of 3 bases. Germline-derived CDR1 and CDR2 are SNHLY and FYNNEI. The CDR3 loop spans 12 amino acids. The CDR3 spells CASSEGPGELFF. CDR3 nucleotides: TGTGCCAGCAGTGAAGGGCCCGGGGAGCTGTTTTTT.

The V gene is TRBV5-1, the J gene TRBJ2-5; D is unresolved. There are 13 residues in the CDR3. Trimming pared 4 bases from V and 5 bases from J, leaving 12 bases between. CDR1 and CDR2 (germline): SGHRS, YFSETQ. Here the CDR3 reads CASSAYLGETQYF. The CDR3 DNA reads TGCGCCAGCAGCGCCTATCTAGGGGAGACCCAGTACTTC.

J is TRBJ2-7 and V is TRBV2; D is uncertain. The germline CDR1 and CDR2 sequences are SNHLY and FYNNEI. The length of the CDR3 is 12 residues. V shed 7 bases and J shed 4 bases, with 11 bases lying between them. CDR3 nucleotides: TGTGCCAGCAAAGCCCAGCCATACGAGCAGTACTTC. Translation gives CASKAQPYEQYF. Full variable domain (rest looked up from reference TRBV2 and TRBJ2-7): EPEVTQTPSHQVTQMGQEVILRCVPISNHLYFYWYRQILGQKVEFLVSFYNNEISEKSEIFDDQFSVERPDGSNFTLKIRSTKLEDSAMYFCASKAQPYEQYFGPGTRLTVT.

V is TRBV18 and J is TRBJ1-2, with 11 bases aligning to TRBD1. Trimming at V came to 6 bases and at J to 8 bases, leaving 14 bases not matched to a gene. CDR1 is KGHSH, CDR2 LQKENI, per germline. CDR3 length: 16 amino acids. CDR3 loop: CASSPSLDRGQEGYTF. The CDR3 nucleotides are TGTGCCAGCTCCCCGAGCCTGGACAGGGGGCAAGAAGGCTACACCTTC.

The chain couples TRBV7-3 to TRBJ1-1; 9 nucleotides agree with TRBD1. Germline assignment: CDR1 SGHTA and CDR2 FQGTGA. The length of the CDR3 is 13 residues. V trimming: 4 bases; J trimming: 5 bases; junction bases outside the gene matches: 2. CDR3 residues: CASSSQGATEAFF. Here the CDR3 DNA reads TGTGCCAGCAGCTCACAGGGGGCGACTGAAGCTTTCTTT.

Only one count was recorded for this clonotype. The V and J genes are TRBV20-1 and TRBJ2-7, with D perhaps being TRBD1 or TRBD2 (6 bases each). Germline assignment: CDR1 DFQATT and CDR2 SNEGSKA (reference sequence). The CDR3 totals 13 residues. Trimming stripped 5 bases from V and 4 bases from J, with 15 bases between. CDR3 region: CSAPLGGTYEQYF. The DNA for the CDR3 is TGCAGTGCTCCCCTCGGGGGCACTTACGAGCAGTACTTC.

CDR3 residues: CASSPGLAGGPVRDEQFF. CDR3 coding DNA: TGCGCCAGCAGCCCGGGACTAGCGGGGGGGCCGGTTCGAGATGAGCAGTTCTTC. This sequence joins TRBV5-1 and TRBJ2-1; 16 bases agree with TRBD2. The germline V gene has CDR1 SGHRS and CDR2 YFSETQ. CDR3 length equals 18 residues. J was trimmed by 8 bases and V by 4 bases; bases with no gene match: 12.

The rearrangement links TRBV21-1 to TRBJ2-4; TRBD1, the table's D call, was not compared with the DNA. TRBV21-1 is a recognized pseudogene. The CDR3 covers 15 residues. CDR3 nucleotides: TGTGCCAGCAGCAAAGAACCAGGGAGCAAAAACATTCAGTACTTC. As protein: CASSKEPGSKNIQYF.

Worth noting for this clonotype: One end of the junction varies from germline; a read error may be responsible. The rearrangement joins TRBV5-1 to TRBJ2-7; a weak D match, TRBD1 (6 bases). Germline CDR1 and CDR2: SGHRS and YFSETQ. This CDR3 is built from 12 residues. This CDR3 reads CASSSQGYEQYF. The CDR3, as DNA: TGTGCCAGCAGTTCCCAGGGGTACGAGCAGTACTTC.

V is TRBV6-5 and J is TRBJ2-7; D remains unclear. Trimming cost V 4 bases and J 5 bases, with 9 bases left between them. The germline V gene has CDR1 MNHEY and CDR2 SVGAGI. This CDR3 has 12 amino acids. Here the CDR3 reads CASSFRFNEQYF. The CDR3 nucleotides read TGTGCCAGCAGTTTTAGGTTTAACGAGCAGTACTTC.

V usage is TRBV6-2 or TRBV6-3 and J usage is TRBJ1-5, with unresolved D. From germline, CDR1 is MNHEY and CDR2 SVGEGT. The CDR3 has 13 residues. Trimming left V 8 bases short and J 4 bases short, with 12 bases between. The CDR3 loop is CASRREGNQPQHF. Here the CDR3 DNA reads TGTGCCAGCCGTAGGGAAGGGAATCAGCCCCAGCATTTT.

CDR3 amino acids: CASGLPRQPQHF. The CDR3 nucleotides are TGTGCTAGTGGTTTGCCTAGGCAGCCCCAGCATTTT. The chain is built from TRBV12-5 and TRBJ1-5; no clear D. CDR3 length: 12 residues. V gave up 2 bases and J gave up 7 bases, with 6 bases separating them. Germline loops: CDR1 LGHNT, CDR2 FRNRAP.

The chain is built from TRBV7-9 and TRBJ1-1; TRBD1 might be the D (6 bases). Germline CDR1 is SEHNR and CDR2 is FQNEAQ (reference sequence). This CDR3 contains 14 residues. V gave up 5 bases and J gave up 4 bases, with 14 bases separating them. CDR3 in amino acids: CASSPRTEGTEAFF. DNA for the CDR3: TGTGCCAGCAGCCCTAGGACAGAGGGCACTGAAGCTTTCTTT.

The chain combines TRBV28 with TRBJ1-2; the match to TRBD1 covers 8 bases. The CDR3 has 14 residues. Losses at the gene ends were 5 bases for V and 2 bases for J; bases not matched to a gene: 4. Germline CDR1 and CDR2: MDHEN and SYDVKM. CDR3 DNA: TGTGCCAGCAGTCCAGGGGGCTCAAACTATGGCTACACCTTC. Translated: CASSPGGSNYGYTF.

This chain uses TRBV11-3 with TRBJ2-1, with D uncertain. Between the trimmed V and J ends, which lost 6 bases and 9 bases, there was a span of 12 bases. This CDR3 has 12 residues. The germline gives CDR1 SGHNT, CDR2 YENEEA. The CDR3 here is CASSQTSGEQFF. CDR3 nucleotide sequence: TGTGCCAGCAGTCAGACGTCCGGTGAGCAGTTCTTC.

The chain employs TRBV3-1 and TRBJ2-7; the match to TRBD1 covers 9 bases. Germline CDR1 is LGHDT and CDR2 is YNNKEL (reference sequence). With 0 bases clipped from V and 0 bases from J, the junction kept 9 bases outside the gene matches. The CDR3 extends over 18 amino acids. CDR3 residues: CASSQEGYRGRASYEQYF. The DNA for the CDR3 is TGTGCCAGCAGCCAAGAGGGTTACAGGGGGCGAGCCTCCTACGAGCAGTACTTC.

The chain couples TRBV29-1 to TRBJ2-1, with D perhaps matching TRBD2 (6 bases). Germline CDR1 SQVTM, CDR2 ANQGSEA. This CDR3 contains 17 residues. The ends were cut back, 8 bases at V and 0 bases at J, with 23 bases in the middle. The CDR3 reads CSTPSGRKSSSYNEQFF. The CDR3 region has the DNA TGCAGCACCCCAAGTGGGAGGAAATCTAGCTCCTACAATGAGCAGTTCTTC.

This chain uses TRBV29-1 with TRBJ1-5; no reliable D call. There are 13 residues in the CDR3. Trimming stripped 4 bases from V and 3 bases from J, with 10 bases between. Looked up from germline, CDR1 is SQVTM and CDR2 is ANQGSEA. This CDR3 reads CSVGRGFNQPQHF. The CDR3 DNA follows: TGCAGCGTTGGGCGGGGTTTCAATCAGCCCCAGCATTTT.

The chain has TRBV20-1 and TRBJ2-3; 12 bases fit TRBD2. The germline gives CDR1 DFQATT, CDR2 SNEGSKA (reference sequence). The CDR3 totals 15 residues. V lost 6 bases, J lost 6 bases, and 10 bases stayed unmatched. This CDR3 is CSASGLAGPRDTQYF. The CDR3 DNA reads TGCAGTGCCTCCGGACTAGCGGGGCCTCGGGATACGCAGTATTTT.

The chain employs TRBV6-6 and TRBJ2-4, with TRBD1 matching over 12 bases. V shed 6 bases, J shed 1 base, and the junction held 4 bases outside the gene matches. CDR1 and CDR2 (germline): MNHNY, SVGAGI (reference sequence). The CDR3 is 16 amino acids. The DNA of the CDR3 is TGTGCCAGCAGCCCGGGACAGGGGGCGGCCAAAAACATTCAGTACTTC. Its protein product is CASSPGQGAAKNIQYF.

The J gene is TRBJ2-1, the V gene TRBV27; D gene unclear. The ends were cut back, 2 bases at V and 6 bases at J, with 14 bases in the middle. The CDR3 is 15 amino acids. Germline V CDR1 and CDR2: MNHEY, SMNVEV (reference sequence). This CDR3 is CASSLDGLLGNEQFF. CDR3 bases: TGTGCCAGCAGTTTAGACGGGTTACTTGGCAATGAGCAGTTCTTC.

The chain joins TRBV28 to TRBJ2-1, with no clear D. With 5 bases removed from V and 7 bases from J, the gap between germline ends came to 15 bases. Germline CDR1 is MDHEN and CDR2 is SYDVKM. This CDR3 has 14 amino acids. This chain's CDR3 is CASSLQVPRNEQFF. The CDR3 DNA reads TGTGCCAGCAGTCTGCAGGTTCCGAGGAATGAGCAGTTCTTC.